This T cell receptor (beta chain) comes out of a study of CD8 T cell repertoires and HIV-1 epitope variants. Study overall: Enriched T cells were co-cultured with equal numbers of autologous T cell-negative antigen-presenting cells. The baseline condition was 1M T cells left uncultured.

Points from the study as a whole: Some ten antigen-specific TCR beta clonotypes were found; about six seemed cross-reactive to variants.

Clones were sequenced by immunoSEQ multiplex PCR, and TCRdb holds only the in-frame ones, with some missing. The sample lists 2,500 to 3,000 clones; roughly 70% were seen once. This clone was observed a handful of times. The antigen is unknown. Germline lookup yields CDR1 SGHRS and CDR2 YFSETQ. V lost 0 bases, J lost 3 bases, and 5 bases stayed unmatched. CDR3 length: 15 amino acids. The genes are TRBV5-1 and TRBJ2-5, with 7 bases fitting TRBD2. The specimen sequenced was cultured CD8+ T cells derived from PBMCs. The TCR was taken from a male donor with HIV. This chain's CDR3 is CASSLGLLAEETQYF. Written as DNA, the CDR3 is TGCGCCAGCAGCTTGGGTTTGCTAGCGGAAGAGACCCAGTACTTC.